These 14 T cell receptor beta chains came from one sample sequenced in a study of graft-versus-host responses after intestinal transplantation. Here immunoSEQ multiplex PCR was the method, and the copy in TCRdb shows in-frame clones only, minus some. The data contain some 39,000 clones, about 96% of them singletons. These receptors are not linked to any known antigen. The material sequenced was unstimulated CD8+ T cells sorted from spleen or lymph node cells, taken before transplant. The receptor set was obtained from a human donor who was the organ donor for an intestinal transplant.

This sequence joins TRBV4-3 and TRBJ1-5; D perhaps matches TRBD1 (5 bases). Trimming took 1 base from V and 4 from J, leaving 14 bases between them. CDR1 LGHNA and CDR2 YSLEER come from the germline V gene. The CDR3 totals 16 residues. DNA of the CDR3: TGCGCCAGCAGCCAAGTGTTCGGGGGTACGAATCAGCCCCAGCATTTT. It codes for CASSQVFGGTNQPQHF.

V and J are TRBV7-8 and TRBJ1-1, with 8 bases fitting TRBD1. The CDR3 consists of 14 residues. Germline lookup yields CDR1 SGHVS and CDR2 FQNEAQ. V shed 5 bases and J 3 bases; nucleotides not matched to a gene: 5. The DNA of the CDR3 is TGTGCCAGCAGCCCCCAGGGACAGGACACTGAAGCTTTCTTT. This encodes CASSPQGQDTEAFF.

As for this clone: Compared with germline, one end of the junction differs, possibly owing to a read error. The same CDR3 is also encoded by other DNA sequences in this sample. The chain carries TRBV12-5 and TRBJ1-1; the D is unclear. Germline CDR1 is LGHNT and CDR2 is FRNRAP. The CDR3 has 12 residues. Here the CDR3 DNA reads TGCGCTAGTGGTTCCTGGGGCACTGAAGCTTTCTTT. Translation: CASGSWGTEAFF.

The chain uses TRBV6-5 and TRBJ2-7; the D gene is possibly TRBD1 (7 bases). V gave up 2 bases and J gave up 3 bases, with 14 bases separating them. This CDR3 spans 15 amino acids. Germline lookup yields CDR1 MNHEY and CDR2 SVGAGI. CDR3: CASSYPRQGLYEQYF. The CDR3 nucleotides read TGTGCCAGCAGTTACCCGAGACAGGGACTCTACGAGCAGTACTTC.

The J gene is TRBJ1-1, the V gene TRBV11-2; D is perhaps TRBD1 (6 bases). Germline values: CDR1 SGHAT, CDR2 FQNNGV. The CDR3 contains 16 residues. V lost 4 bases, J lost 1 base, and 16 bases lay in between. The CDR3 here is CASSSLWGAKNTEAFF. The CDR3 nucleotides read TGTGCCAGCAGCTCACTATGGGGGGCGAAGAACACTGAAGCTTTCTTT.

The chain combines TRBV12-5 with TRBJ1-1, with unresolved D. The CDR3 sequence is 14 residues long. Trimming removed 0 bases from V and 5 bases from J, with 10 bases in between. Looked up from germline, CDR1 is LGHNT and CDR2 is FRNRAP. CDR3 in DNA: TGTGCTAGTGGTTTGGTACATAAGGGTACTGAAGCTTTCTTT. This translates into CASGLVHKGTEAFF.

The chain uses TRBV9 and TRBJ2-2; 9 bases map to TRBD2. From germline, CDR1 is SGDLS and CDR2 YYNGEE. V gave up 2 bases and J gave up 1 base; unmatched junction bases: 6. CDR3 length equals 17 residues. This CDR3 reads CASSVGRTSVNTGELFF. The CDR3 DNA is TGTGCCAGCAGCGTCGGAAGGACTAGCGTGAACACCGGGGAGCTGTTTTTT.

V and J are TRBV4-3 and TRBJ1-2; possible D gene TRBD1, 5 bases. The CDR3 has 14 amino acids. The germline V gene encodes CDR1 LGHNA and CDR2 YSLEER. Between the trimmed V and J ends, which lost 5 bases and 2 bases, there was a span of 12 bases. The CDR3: CASSALGGNYGYTF. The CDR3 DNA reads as TGCGCCAGCAGCGCTCTCGGGGGGAACTATGGCTACACCTTC.

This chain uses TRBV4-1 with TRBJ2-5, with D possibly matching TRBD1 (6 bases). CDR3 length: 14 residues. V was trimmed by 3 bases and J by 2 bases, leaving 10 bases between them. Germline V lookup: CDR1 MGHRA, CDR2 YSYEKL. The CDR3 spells CASSHTGLQETQYF. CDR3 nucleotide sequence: TGCGCCAGCAGCCATACAGGGCTACAAGAGACCCAGTACTTC.

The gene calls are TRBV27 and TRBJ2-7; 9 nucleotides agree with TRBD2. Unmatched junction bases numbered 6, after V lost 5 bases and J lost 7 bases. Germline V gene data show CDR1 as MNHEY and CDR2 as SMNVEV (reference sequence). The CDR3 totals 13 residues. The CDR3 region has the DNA TGTGCCAGCAGTCCGGGACTAGCAGGGGAGCAGTACTTC. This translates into CASSPGLAGEQYF.

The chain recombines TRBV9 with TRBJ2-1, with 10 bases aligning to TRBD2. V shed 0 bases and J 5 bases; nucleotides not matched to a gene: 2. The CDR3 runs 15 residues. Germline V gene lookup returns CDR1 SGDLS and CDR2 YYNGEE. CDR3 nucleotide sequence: TGTGCCAGCAGCGTAGGAGCGGGGGGGCACAATGAGCAGTTCTTC. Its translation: CASSVGAGGHNEQFF.

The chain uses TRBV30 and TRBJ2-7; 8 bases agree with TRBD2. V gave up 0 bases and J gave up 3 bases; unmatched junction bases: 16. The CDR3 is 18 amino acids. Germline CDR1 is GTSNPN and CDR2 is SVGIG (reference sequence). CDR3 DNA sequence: TGTGCCTGGAGTGTCCTCCCCCCGGGGGGGACGGATCTCTACGAGCAGTACTTC. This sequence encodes CAWSVLPPGGTDLYEQYF.

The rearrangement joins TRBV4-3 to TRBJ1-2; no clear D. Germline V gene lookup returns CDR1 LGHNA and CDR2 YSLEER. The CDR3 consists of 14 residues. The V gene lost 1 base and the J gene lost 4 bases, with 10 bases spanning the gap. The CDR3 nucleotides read TGCGCCAGCAGCCAAGGAACCAGCGCCTATGGCTACACCTTC. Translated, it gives CASSQGTSAYGYTF.

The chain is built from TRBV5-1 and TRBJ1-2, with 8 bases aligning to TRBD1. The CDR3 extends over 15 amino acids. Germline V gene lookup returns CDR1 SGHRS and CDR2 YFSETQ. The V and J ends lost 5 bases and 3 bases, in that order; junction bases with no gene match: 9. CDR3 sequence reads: CASSGGQGADYGYTF. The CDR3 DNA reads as TGCGCCAGCAGTGGTGGGCAGGGGGCGGACTATGGCTACACCTTC.